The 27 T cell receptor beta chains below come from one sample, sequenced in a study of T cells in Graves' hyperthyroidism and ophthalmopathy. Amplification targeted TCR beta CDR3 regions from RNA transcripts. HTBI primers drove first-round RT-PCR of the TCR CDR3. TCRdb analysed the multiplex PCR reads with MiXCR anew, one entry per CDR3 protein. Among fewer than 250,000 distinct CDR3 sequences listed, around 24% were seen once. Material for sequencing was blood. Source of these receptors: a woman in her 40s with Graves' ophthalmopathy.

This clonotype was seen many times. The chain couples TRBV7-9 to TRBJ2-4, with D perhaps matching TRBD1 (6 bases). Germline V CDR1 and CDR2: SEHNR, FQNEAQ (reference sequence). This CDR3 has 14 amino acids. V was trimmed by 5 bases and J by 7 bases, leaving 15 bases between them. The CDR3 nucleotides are TGTGCCAGCAGCCCGGTGGGGGCGTTGAACATTCAGTACTTC. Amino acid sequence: CASSPVGALNIQYF.

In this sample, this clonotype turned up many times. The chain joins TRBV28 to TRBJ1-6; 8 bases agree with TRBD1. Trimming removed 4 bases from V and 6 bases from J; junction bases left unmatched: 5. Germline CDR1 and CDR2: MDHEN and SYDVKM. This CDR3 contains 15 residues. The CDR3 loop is CASSSLQGGNSPLHF. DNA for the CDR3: TGTGCCAGCAGTTCCCTACAGGGGGGTAATTCACCCCTCCACTTT.

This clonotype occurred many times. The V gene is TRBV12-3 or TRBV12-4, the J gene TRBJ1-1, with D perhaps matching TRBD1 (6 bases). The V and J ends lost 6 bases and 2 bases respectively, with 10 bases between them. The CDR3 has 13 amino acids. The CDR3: CASSQTGNTEAFF. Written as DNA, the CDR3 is TGTGCCAGCAGCCAGACAGGAAACACTGAAGCTTTCTTT.

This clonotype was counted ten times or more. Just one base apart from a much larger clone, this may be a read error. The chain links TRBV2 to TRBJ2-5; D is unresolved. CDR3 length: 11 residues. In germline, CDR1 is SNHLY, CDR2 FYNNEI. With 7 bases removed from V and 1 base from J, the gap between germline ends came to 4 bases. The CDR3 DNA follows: TGTGCCAGCACTACCCAAGAGACCCAGTACTTC. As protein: CASTTQETQYF.

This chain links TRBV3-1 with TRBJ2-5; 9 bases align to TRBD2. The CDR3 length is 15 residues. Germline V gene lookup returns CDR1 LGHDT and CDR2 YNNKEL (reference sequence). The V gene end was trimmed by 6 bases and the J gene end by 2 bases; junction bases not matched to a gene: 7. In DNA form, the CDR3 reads TGTGCCAGCAGGCGGGGGGGGGCTGGGCAAGAGACCCAGTACTTC. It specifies CASRRGGAGQETQYF.

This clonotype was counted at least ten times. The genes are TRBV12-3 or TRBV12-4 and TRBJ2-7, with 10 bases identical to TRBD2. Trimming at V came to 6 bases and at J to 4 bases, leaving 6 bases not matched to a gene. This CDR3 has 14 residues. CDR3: CASSLSSGGYEQYF. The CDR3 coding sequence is TGTGCCAGCAGCCTCTCTAGCGGGGGATACGAGCAGTACTTC.

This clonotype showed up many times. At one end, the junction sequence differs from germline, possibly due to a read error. In DNA form, the CDR3 reads TGTGCCAGCAGCTTAGCGGGCCTCACGGGAGGGTTGGGCTTC. The encoded protein is CASSLAGLTGGLGF. The chain recombines TRBV7-2 with TRBJ1-2; no clear D gene. Germline CDR1 is SGHTA and CDR2 is FQGNSA. CDR3 length equals 14 residues. The full variable domain, completed using reference TRBV7-2 and TRBJ1-2, is GAGVSQSPSNKVTEKGKDVELRCDPISGHTALYWYRQSLGQGLEFLIYFQGNSAPDKSGLPSDRFSAERTGGSVSTLTIQRTQQEDSAVYLCASSLAGLTGGLGFGSGTRLTVV.

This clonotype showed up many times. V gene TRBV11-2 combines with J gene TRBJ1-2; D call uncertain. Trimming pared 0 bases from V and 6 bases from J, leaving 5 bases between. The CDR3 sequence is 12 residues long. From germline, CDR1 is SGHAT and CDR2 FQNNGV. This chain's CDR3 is CASSLEGDGYTF. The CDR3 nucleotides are TGTGCCAGCAGCTTAGAGGGTGATGGCTACACCTTC.

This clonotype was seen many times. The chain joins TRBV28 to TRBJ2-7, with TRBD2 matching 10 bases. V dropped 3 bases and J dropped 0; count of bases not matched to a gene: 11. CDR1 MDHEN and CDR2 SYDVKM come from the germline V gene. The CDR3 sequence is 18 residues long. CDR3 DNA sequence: TGTGCCAGCAGTTTGGACATAGCTGGGACTAGCGACTCCTACGAGCAGTACTTC. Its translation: CASSLDIAGTSDSYEQYF. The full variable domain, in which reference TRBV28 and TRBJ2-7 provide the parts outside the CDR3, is DVKVTQSSRYLVKRTGEKVFLECVQDMDHENMFWYRQDPGLGLRLIYFSYDVKMKEKGDIPEGYSVSREKKERFSLILESASTNQTSMYLCASSLDIAGTSDSYEQYFGPGTRLTVT.

CDR3 loop: CASSQVLRLAGEETQYF. DNA for the CDR3: TGTGCCAGCAGCCAAGTCCTAAGACTAGCGGGAGAGGAGACCCAGTACTTC. J is TRBJ2-5 and V is TRBV4-2; 12 bases line up with TRBD2. The CDR3 is 17 residues long. The V segment lost 1 base and the J segment 5 bases; nucleotides outside the gene matches: 8. The germline V gene encodes CDR1 LGHNA and CDR2 YNFKEQ.

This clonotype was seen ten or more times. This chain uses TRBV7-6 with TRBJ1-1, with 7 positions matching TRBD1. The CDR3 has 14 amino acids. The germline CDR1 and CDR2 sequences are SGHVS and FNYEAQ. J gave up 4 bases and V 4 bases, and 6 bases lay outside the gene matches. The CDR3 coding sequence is TGTGCCAGCAGCTCTAACAGGGGAGCCACTGAAGCTTTCTTT. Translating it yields CASSSNRGATEAFF.

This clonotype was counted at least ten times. The CDR3, as DNA: TGTGCCAGCAGCTTAGGGGCGGGACCCTACGAGCAGTACTTC. Translated: CASSLGAGPYEQYF. The chain uses TRBV7-2 and TRBJ2-7, with D maybe TRBD2 (6 bases). V lost 1 base to trimming and J lost 2 bases, with 9 bases between them. CDR1 is SGHTA and CDR2 is FQGNSA in the germline V gene. CDR3 length: 14 amino acids.

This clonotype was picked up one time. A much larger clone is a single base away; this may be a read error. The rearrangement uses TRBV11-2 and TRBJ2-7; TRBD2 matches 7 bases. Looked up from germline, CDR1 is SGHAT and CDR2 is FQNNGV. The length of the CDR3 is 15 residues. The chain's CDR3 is CAISLDRRAGYEQYF. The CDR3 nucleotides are TGTGCCATCAGCTTAGACCGGAGAGCGGGATACGAGCAGTACTTC.

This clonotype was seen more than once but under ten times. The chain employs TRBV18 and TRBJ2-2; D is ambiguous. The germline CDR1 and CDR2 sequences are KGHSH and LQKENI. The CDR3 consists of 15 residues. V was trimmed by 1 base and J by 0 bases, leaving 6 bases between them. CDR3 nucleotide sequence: TGTGCCAGCTCACCACGCATTACGAACACCGGGGAGCTGTTTTTT. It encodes CASSPRITNTGELFF.

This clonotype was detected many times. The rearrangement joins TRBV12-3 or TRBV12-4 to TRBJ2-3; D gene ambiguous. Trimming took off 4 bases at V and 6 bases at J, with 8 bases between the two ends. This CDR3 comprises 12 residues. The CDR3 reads CASSSESDTQYF. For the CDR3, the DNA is TGTGCCAGCAGTTCAGAGAGCGATACGCAGTATTTT.

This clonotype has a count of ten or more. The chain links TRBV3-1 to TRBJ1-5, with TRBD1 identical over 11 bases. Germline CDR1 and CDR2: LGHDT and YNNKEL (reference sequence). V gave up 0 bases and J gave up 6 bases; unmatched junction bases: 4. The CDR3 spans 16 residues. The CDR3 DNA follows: TGTGCCAGCAGCCAAGAACCGGGACAGGGGGTTCAGCCCCAGCATTTT. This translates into CASSQEPGQGVQPQHF.

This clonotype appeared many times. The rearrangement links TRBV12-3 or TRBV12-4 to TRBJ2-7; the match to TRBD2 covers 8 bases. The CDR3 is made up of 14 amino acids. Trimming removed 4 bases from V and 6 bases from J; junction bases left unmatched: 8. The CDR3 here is CASSSGLGVREQYF. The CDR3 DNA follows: TGTGCCAGCAGTTCGGGACTAGGGGTTCGCGAGCAGTACTTC.

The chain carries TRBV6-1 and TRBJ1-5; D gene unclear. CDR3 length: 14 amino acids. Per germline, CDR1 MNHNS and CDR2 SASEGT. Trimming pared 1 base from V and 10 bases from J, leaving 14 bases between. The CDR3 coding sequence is TGTGCCAGCAGTGAAGTAACAGTGGCAAGACCCCAGCATTTT. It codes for CASSEVTVARPQHF.

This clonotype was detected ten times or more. The CDR3 region is CSARIDNSNQPQHF. The CDR3 nucleotides read TGCAGTGCTAGAATAGATAATAGCAATCAGCCCCAGCATTTT. V is TRBV20-1 and J is TRBJ1-5; D not certain. V lost 2 bases and J 0 bases, leaving 8 bases between the germline ends. Germline assignment: CDR1 DFQATT and CDR2 SNEGSKA (reference sequence). The CDR3 extends over 14 amino acids.

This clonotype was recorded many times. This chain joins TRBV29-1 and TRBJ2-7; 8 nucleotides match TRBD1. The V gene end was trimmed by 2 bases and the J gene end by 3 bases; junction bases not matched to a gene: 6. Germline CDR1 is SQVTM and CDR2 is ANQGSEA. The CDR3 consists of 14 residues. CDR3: CSVELTGQDYEQYF. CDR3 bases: TGCAGCGTTGAACTTACGGGACAGGACTACGAGCAGTACTTC.

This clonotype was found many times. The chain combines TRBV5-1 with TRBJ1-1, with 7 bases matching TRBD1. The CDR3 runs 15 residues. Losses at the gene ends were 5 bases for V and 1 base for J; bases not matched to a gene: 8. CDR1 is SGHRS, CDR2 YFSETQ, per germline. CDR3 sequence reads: CASRRRTGWNTEAFF. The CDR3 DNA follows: TGCGCCAGCAGGCGACGGACAGGATGGAACACTGAAGCTTTCTTT.

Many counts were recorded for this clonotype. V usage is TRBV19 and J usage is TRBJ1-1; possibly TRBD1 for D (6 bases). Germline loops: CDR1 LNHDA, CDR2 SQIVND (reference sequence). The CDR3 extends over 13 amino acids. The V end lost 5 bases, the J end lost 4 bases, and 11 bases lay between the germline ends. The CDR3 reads CASSPGQLTEAFF. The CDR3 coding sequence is TGTGCCAGTAGTCCCGGACAGCTCACTGAAGCTTTCTTT.

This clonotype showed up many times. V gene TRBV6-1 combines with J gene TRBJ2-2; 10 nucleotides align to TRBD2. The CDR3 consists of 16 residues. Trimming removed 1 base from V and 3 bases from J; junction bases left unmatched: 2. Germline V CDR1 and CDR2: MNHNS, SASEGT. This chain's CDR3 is CASSEGLAGDTGELFF. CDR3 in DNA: TGTGCCAGCAGTGAAGGGCTAGCGGGAGACACCGGGGAGCTGTTTTTT.

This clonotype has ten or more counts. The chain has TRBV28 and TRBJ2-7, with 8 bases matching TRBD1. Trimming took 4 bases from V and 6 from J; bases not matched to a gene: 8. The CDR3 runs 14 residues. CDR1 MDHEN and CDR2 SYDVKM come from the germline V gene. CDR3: CASSSSTGAREQYF. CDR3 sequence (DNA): TGTGCCAGCAGTTCATCGACAGGGGCTCGCGAGCAGTACTTC.

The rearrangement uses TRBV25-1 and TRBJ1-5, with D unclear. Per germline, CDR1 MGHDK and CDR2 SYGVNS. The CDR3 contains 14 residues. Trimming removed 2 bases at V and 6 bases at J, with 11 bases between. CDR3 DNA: TGTGCCAGCAGTGAACGGGCCACGGGTCAGCCCCAGCATTTT. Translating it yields CASSERATGQPQHF.

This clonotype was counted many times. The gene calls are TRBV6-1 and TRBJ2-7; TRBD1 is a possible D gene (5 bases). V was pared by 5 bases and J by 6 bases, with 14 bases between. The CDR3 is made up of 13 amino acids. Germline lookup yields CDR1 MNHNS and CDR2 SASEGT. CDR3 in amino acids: CASSRNLGLEQYF. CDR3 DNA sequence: TGTGCCAGCAGTCGAAATCTGGGGCTCGAGCAGTACTTC.

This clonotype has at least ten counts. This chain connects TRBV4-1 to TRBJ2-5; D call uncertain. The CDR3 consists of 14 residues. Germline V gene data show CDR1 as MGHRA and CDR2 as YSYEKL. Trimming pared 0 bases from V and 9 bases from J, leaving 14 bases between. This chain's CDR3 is CASSQDVLVQPQYF. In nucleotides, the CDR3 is TGCGCCAGCAGCCAAGATGTTCTGGTACAGCCCCAGTACTTC.